The 9 T cell receptor beta chains presented below share a single source sample, sequenced in a study of control samples from healthy donors and cancer patients. Assay: immunoSEQ multiplex PCR; the TCRdb copy retains only in-frame clones and omits some. The sample shows roughly 47,000 clones, more than 75% of them seen only once. The sequenced material came from PBMCs. These receptors came from a woman aged 60-75 years with lung cancer.

The rearrangement links TRBV7-9 to TRBJ1-6, with 7 bases matching TRBD1. The CDR3 contains 13 residues. V trimming: 6 bases; J trimming: 10 bases; junction bases outside the gene matches: 6. The germline CDR1 and CDR2 sequences are SEHNR and FQNEAQ (reference sequence). Here the CDR3 reads CASSFTGDSPLHF. The CDR3 DNA reads TGTGCCAGCAGTTTTACAGGGGACTCACCCCTCCACTTT.

For this clone: An end of the junction does not agree with germline; a read error may underlie this. Other DNA sequences in this sample translate to the same CDR3. CDR3 loop: CASSFEGNRGYTF. The CDR3 DNA follows: TGCGCCAGCAGTTTCGAGGGGAATCGGGGCTACACCTTC. V gene TRBV12-3 or TRBV12-4 combines with J gene TRBJ1-2, with a weak D call TRBD1 (5 bases). The CDR3 loop spans 13 amino acids.

The chain employs TRBV29-1 and TRBJ2-3; D unresolved. The CDR3 consists of 12 residues. The V end was cut by 6 bases, the J end by 1 base, with 8 bases between. Germline lookup yields CDR1 SQVTM and CDR2 ANQGSEA. The CDR3 sequence: CSVESGTDTQYF. The DNA for the CDR3 is TGCAGCGTGGAATCGGGCACAGATACGCAGTATTTT.

The chain uses TRBV7-3 and TRBJ1-1; D perhaps matches TRBD1 (5 bases). The length of the CDR3 is 14 residues. Germline V gene lookup returns CDR1 SGHTA and CDR2 FQGTGA. The V and J ends lost 7 bases and 1 base respectively, with 13 bases between them. As DNA, the CDR3 is TGTGCCAGCAAGAAGGGGACGGCGAACACTGAAGCTTTCTTT. It encodes CASKKGTANTEAFF.

The V and J genes are TRBV5-1 and TRBJ1-2, with no clear D. The CDR3 runs to 14 residues. CDR1 and CDR2 from the germline V gene are SGHRS and YFSETQ. V was clipped by 0 bases and J by 5 bases, with 11 bases between them. The CDR3 bases are TGCGCCAGCAGCTTGGGGGGAGACTTTTATGGCTACACCTTC. Encoded protein: CASSLGGDFYGYTF.

CDR3 sequence reads: CASSEKAGESYEQYF. In nucleotides, the CDR3 is TGTGCCAGCAGTGAAAAAGCGGGAGAGTCCTACGAGCAGTACTTC. The gene calls are TRBV6-1 and TRBJ2-7, with 8 bases fitting TRBD2. The ends lost 2 bases at V and 1 base at J; junction bases unmatched: 4. CDR3 length: 15 residues. CDR1 and CDR2 from the germline V gene are MNHNS and SASEGT.

The J gene is TRBJ1-1, the V gene TRBV7-3, with D uncertain. Germline-derived CDR1 and CDR2 are SGHTA and FQGTGA. The CDR3 sequence is 13 residues long. The V gene lost 6 bases and the J gene lost 1 base, with 9 bases spanning the gap. The CDR3 loop reads CASSLNRNTEAFF. CDR3 coding DNA: TGTGCCAGCAGTCTTAACAGGAACACTGAAGCTTTCTTT.

The V gene is TRBV19, the J gene TRBJ2-5, with a weak D call TRBD1 (6 bases). Trimming left V 5 bases short and J 1 base short, with 11 bases between. CDR3 length equals 14 residues. Germline V lookup: CDR1 LNHDA, CDR2 SQIVND (reference sequence). This CDR3 reads CASSVTGLQETQYF. In DNA form, the CDR3 reads TGTGCCAGTAGTGTGACAGGACTCCAAGAGACCCAGTACTTC.

The rearrangement joins TRBV6-2 or TRBV6-3 to TRBJ1-5; 8 nucleotides line up with TRBD1. The V and J ends lost 6 bases and 5 bases, in that order; junction bases with no gene match: 6. The CDR3 sequence is 14 residues long. Germline V gene sequence: CDR1 MNHEY, CDR2 SVGEGT. The CDR3 reads CASSRTGWYQPQHF. CDR3 nucleotides: TGTGCCAGCAGCCGGACAGGGTGGTATCAGCCCCAGCATTTT.